This TCR beta chain came from a study of beta chain features in type 1 diabetes. General study findings and limits: TCRB CDR3 length was moderately but significantly reduced in all four CD4+ subsets of Type 1 diabetes patients. Among patients, naive, central memory and Treg TCRB repertoires appeared more similar than among healthy donors. Any PCR bias toward short templates would affect both groups alike.

Expressed TCRB transcripts were sequenced, since all the RNA that had been isolated was reverse transcribed. The repertoire was sequenced with immunoSEQ multiplex PCR; TCRdb's copy has only in-frame clones and lacks some. The table includes over 120,000 clones, less than 15% detected once. Comment on this clone: What it recognizes is unknown.

The CDR3 length is 14 residues. Germline values: CDR1 MNHNY, CDR2 SVGAGI (reference sequence). Trimming removed 6 bases from V and 5 bases from J, with 13 bases in between. The source material was central memory CD4+ T cells from blood. This receptor was taken from a young man with type 1 diabetes. The chain combines TRBV6-6 with TRBJ1-4; D possibly corresponds to TRBD1 (6 bases). The CDR3 DNA is TGTGCCAGCAGGCTGACAGGAGAGAATGAAAAACTGTTTTTT. Translating gives CASRLTGENEKLFF.